The sequence of this TCR beta chain was determined in a study of PD-1 blockade in classical Hodgkin lymphoma. Study-level findings and limits: Newly diagnosed patients reportedly had lower baseline TCR diversity than healthy donors. Only CD4+ TCR diversity, not CD8+, had risen significantly by C4D1.

The data were produced by immunoSEQ multiplex PCR, yet TCRdb's version contains in-frame clones alone and is incomplete. The top ten clones hold under 6% of a sample with tens of thousands of clones, 70% to 90% of them seen once. Worth noting for this clone: Its antigen is as yet unknown.

CDR3 length equals 15 residues. Trimming left V 0 bases short and J 2 bases short, with 9 bases between. CDR1 and CDR2 (germline): SEHNR, FQNEAQ (reference sequence). Every patient had relapsed following autologous stem cell transplantation, and cohorts differed in brentuximab vedotin exposure. This TCR was sampled from a human donor with classical Hodgkin lymphoma. The sequenced sample was peripheral blood mononuclear cells (PBMCs), obtained before the second cycle of nivolumab. The genes are TRBV7-9 and TRBJ2-3; the D gene is possibly TRBD2 (6 bases). The CDR3 sequence: CASSLAGGITDTQYF. CDR3 sequence (DNA): TGTGCCAGCAGCTTAGCGGGGGGTATCACAGATACGCAGTATTTT.